This T cell receptor beta chain was retrieved from a study of B cell selection in AIRE deficiency. The study's findings and limits: About 30.6% of healthy-donor shared Treg TCRbeta sequences appeared in patient Tconv cells. Healthy donors alone shared 31.6% of 3,500 to 4,000 Treg sequences; patients alone approximately 9.1%.

The count of this clone is one. Antigen: not known. Sorting defined conventional CD4 T cells as CD4+CD127+. Controls came from healthy donors unrelated to patients. Generated by immunoSEQ multiplex PCR, the TCRdb table keeps only in-frame clones and is missing some. Among about 24,000 clones listed, 95% to 96% were seen once. V shed 6 bases and J shed 6 bases, with 16 bases lying between them. Germline assignment: CDR1 SNHLY and CDR2 FYNNEI. The CDR3 is 14 residues long. The TCR was taken from a human donor in good health. J is TRBJ2-3 and V is TRBV2; D unclear. Sequencing input: CD4+CD127+ conventional T cells sorted from PBMCs. The CDR3 DNA reads as TGTGCCAGCAGGCCTTTCCTCCAGAGGGATACGCAGTATTTT. Its translation is CASRPFLQRDTQYF.